This is a list of T cell receptor beta chains from one sample in a study of human T cells and chemical hapten exposure. TCRdb processed the RACE reads anew with MiXCR; each CDR3 protein has one entry. The sample carries some 87,000 distinct CDR3 sequences, around a tenth recorded once. The specimen was whole blood, collected in connection with sensitization to the hapten diphenylcyclopropenone (DPC). The receptors derive from a woman aged 45-60 years with alopecia areata. Some clones in this sample may be carry-over from other donors' samples. Each CDR3 is given with its conserved first and last residue. Fields, in order: clone size, D gene, J gene, V gene, CDR3 DNA, CDR3 protein. D genes are given only for firm matches. Clone size is not always given. Where it is, it says once, few, many or a class for expanded clones.

size: -
D: -
J: TRBJ1-1
V: TRBV4-1
DNA: TGCGCCAGCAGCCGGGACATACCAGGTCCTGAAGCTTTCTTT
CDR3: CASSRDIPGPEAFF

size: -
D: -
J: TRBJ2-3
V: TRBV6-2/TRBV6-3
DNA: TGTGCCAGCAGTTATGGGGCGGCGTCTAGCACAGATACGCAGTATTTT
CDR3: CASSYGAASSTDTQYF

size: -
D: TRBD1
J: TRBJ1-1
V: TRBV6-1
DNA: TGTGCCAGCAGTCTTATTACAGGGGGCGCCGCAGGTGAAGCTTTCTTT
CDR3: CASSLITGGAAGEAFF

size: many
D: TRBD2
J: TRBJ2-3
V: TRBV2
DNA: TGTGCCAGCACCCCCTGGTGGGGCGGGAGGCCTAACACAGATACGCAGTATTTT
CDR3: CASTPWWGGRPNTDTQYF

size: many
D: -
J: TRBJ1-1
V: TRBV12-3/TRBV12-4
DNA: TGTGCCAGTTGGAGGGGCACTGAAGCTTTCTTT
CDR3: CASWRGTEAFF

size: few
D: TRBD2
J: TRBJ2-3
V: TRBV5-1
DNA: TGCGCCAGCAGGACTCATCTGACTAGCGGCACAGATACGCAGTATTTT
CDR3: CASRTHLTSGTDTQYF

size: -
D: -
J: TRBJ1-1
V: TRBV10-2
DNA: TGCGCCAGCAGGGGGGACACCATGAACACTGAAGCTTTCTTT
CDR3: CASRGDTMNTEAFF

size: once
D: -
J: TRBJ2-1
V: TRBV7-3
DNA: TGTGCCAGCAGCTTAACACGACATAGCCCCCACAATGAGCGGTTCTTC
CDR3: CASSLTRHSPHNERFF

size: few
D: TRBD2
J: TRBJ2-3
V: TRBV7-6
DNA: TGTGCCAGCAGCTTGAGGACTAGCGGGGTCAACACAGATACGCAGTATTTT
CDR3: CASSLRTSGVNTDTQYF

size: -
D: -
J: TRBJ1-1
V: TRBV18
DNA: TGTGCCAGCTCACCAGGGACGCGGGGGACTGAAGCTTTCTTT
CDR3: CASSPGTRGTEAFF

size: -
D: -
J: TRBJ2-7
V: TRBV20-1
DNA: TGCAGTGCTAGAGACTCCCGCGGCTACGAGCAGTACTTC
CDR3: CSARDSRGYEQYF